A selection of T cell receptor beta chains follows, all from one sample in a study of regulatory T cells in long-lasting Graves disease. In TCRdb, the multiplex PCR reads were re-called with MiXCR into one record per CDR3 protein. In the table there are roughly 700,000 distinct CDR3 sequences, around 30% of which are singletons. The sequencing used peripheral blood mononuclear cells (PBMCs), collected when the disease was refractory, from a patient treated with antithyroid drugs. The receptor source for this set is a female donor with Graves disease. Both conserved end residues are part of each CDR3. The order of the fields is CDR3 protein, CDR3 DNA, J gene, clone size, V gene, CDR3 length, D gene. D genes are given only for firm matches. Some rows have no size entry. The others give once, few or many, or a class for an expanded clone.

CDR3aa: CSAFLLGQGVQETQYF
CDR3nt: TGCAGTGCGTTTCTTTTGGGACAGGGCGTGCAAGAGACCCAGTACTTC
j_gene: TRBJ2-5
abundance: few
v_gene: TRBV20-1
len: 16
d_gene: TRBD1

CDR3aa: CASSHLVGGPAEAFF
CDR3nt: TGTGCCAGCAGCCATCTGGTCGGGGGCCCAGCTGAAGCTTTCTTT
j_gene: TRBJ1-1
abundance: few
v_gene: TRBV28
len: 15
d_gene: NA

CDR3aa: CSARMLAEISYEQYF
CDR3nt: TGCAGTGCTAGAATGTTAGCGGAGATCTCCTACGAGCAGTACTTC
j_gene: TRBJ2-7
abundance: NA
v_gene: TRBV20-1
len: 15
d_gene: NA

CDR3aa: CASSLRPGLAGTGEQYF
CDR3nt: TGTGCCAGCAGCTTAAGGCCGGGACTAGCGGGTACCGGGGAGCAGTACTTC
j_gene: TRBJ2-7
abundance: NA
v_gene: TRBV13
len: 17
d_gene: TRBD2

CDR3aa: CSAGLIASSGNTIYF
CDR3nt: TGCAGTGCGGGTCTGATCGCCTCCTCTGGAAACACCATATATTTT
j_gene: TRBJ1-3
abundance: NA
v_gene: TRBV20-1
len: 15
d_gene: NA

CDR3aa: CASQVGTGELFF
CDR3nt: TGTGCCAGCCAAGTGGGCACCGGGGAGCTGTTTTTT
j_gene: TRBJ2-2
abundance: few
v_gene: TRBV6-2/TRBV6-3
len: 12
d_gene: NA

CDR3aa: CASSLPSLDWVEKLFF
CDR3nt: TGTGCCAGCAGTCTTCCTTCACTTGATTGGGTTGAAAAACTGTTTTTT
j_gene: TRBJ1-4
abundance: few
v_gene: TRBV27
len: 16
d_gene: NA

CDR3aa: CSARLLRDRSTNEKLFF
CDR3nt: TGCAGTGCTAGACTGTTACGGGACAGATCAACTAATGAAAAACTGTTTTTT
j_gene: TRBJ1-4
abundance: few
v_gene: TRBV20-1
len: 17
d_gene: TRBD1

CDR3aa: CSALDRDLWNSPLHF
CDR3nt: TGCAGTGCTTTGGACAGGGACCTCTGGAATTCACCCCTCCACTTT
j_gene: TRBJ1-6
abundance: few
v_gene: TRBV20-1
len: 15
d_gene: TRBD1

CDR3aa: CASQLIWGETQYF
CDR3nt: TGTGCCAGCCAACTAATCTGGGGAGAGACCCAGTACTTC
j_gene: TRBJ2-5
abundance: NA
v_gene: TRBV10-3
len: 13
d_gene: NA

CDR3aa: CAWSVSTAWEQYF
CDR3nt: TGTGCCTGGAGTGTGTCGACGGCGTGGGAGCAGTACTTC
j_gene: TRBJ2-7
abundance: few
v_gene: TRBV30
len: 13
d_gene: NA

CDR3aa: CASSSPPWAMQETQYF
CDR3nt: TGTGCCAGCAGCTCACCTCCCTGGGCCATGCAAGAGACCCAGTACTTC
j_gene: TRBJ2-5
abundance: few
v_gene: TRBV11-2
len: 16
d_gene: NA

CDR3aa: CASSLVGLAGVYEQYF
CDR3nt: TGTGCCAGCAGTTTGGTAGGACTAGCGGGAGTCTACGAGCAGTACTTC
j_gene: TRBJ2-7
abundance: NA
v_gene: TRBV27
len: 16
d_gene: TRBD2

CDR3aa: CASSEKTSGIYNEQFF
CDR3nt: TGTGCCAGCAGTGAAAAAACTAGCGGGATCTACAATGAGCAGTTCTTC
j_gene: TRBJ2-1
abundance: NA
v_gene: TRBV6-8
len: 16
d_gene: TRBD2

CDR3aa: CASSGTGLYEQYF
CDR3nt: TGTGCCAGTAGTGGGACAGGTCTCTACGAGCAGTACTTC
j_gene: TRBJ2-7
abundance: NA
v_gene: TRBV19
len: 13
d_gene: TRBD1

CDR3aa: CASSLTGGGATYEQYF
CDR3nt: TGTGCCAGCAGCCTCACCGGGGGCGGGGCCACCTACGAGCAGTACTTC
j_gene: TRBJ2-7
abundance: NA
v_gene: TRBV7-6
len: 16
d_gene: NA

CDR3aa: CSVEAQPNTEAFF
CDR3nt: TGCAGCGTTGAAGCACAGCCGAACACTGAAGCTTTCTTT
j_gene: TRBJ1-1
abundance: NA
v_gene: TRBV29-1
len: 13
d_gene: NA

CDR3aa: CASSPWEETQYF
CDR3nt: TGTGCCAGCAGCCCATGGGAAGAGACCCAGTACTTC
j_gene: TRBJ2-5
abundance: few
v_gene: TRBV7-9
len: 12
d_gene: NA

CDR3aa: CASTRPGESYEQYF
CDR3nt: TGTGCCAGCACCCGTCCGGGAGAATCCTACGAGCAGTACTTC
j_gene: TRBJ2-7
abundance: NA
v_gene: TRBV12-3/TRBV12-4
len: 14
d_gene: NA

CDR3aa: CASGPSARNTEAFF
CDR3nt: TGTGCCAGTGGCCCGAGTGCGAGGAACACTGAAGCTTTCTTT
j_gene: TRBJ1-1
abundance: NA
v_gene: TRBV19
len: 14
d_gene: NA

CDR3aa: CASSGGDGTTEAFF
CDR3nt: TGCGCCAGCAGTGGCGGCGACGGAACCACTGAAGCTTTCTTT
j_gene: TRBJ1-1
abundance: NA
v_gene: TRBV5-1
len: 14
d_gene: NA

CDR3aa: CATSRPSTGDYGYTF
CDR3nt: TGTGCCACCAGCAGACCCTCCACAGGAGACTATGGCTACACCTTC
j_gene: TRBJ1-2
abundance: few
v_gene: TRBV15
len: 15
d_gene: NA

CDR3aa: CASLTRGTNTGELFF
CDR3nt: TGTGCCAGTCTGACGAGAGGGACGAACACCGGGGAGCTGTTTTTT
j_gene: TRBJ2-2
abundance: NA
v_gene: TRBV19
len: 15
d_gene: NA

CDR3aa: CASTQTGGSQPQHF
CDR3nt: TGTGCCAGCACCCAAACAGGGGGTTCCCAGCCCCAGCATTTT
j_gene: TRBJ1-5
abundance: few
v_gene: TRBV28
len: 14
d_gene: TRBD1

CDR3aa: CASSSRLGEKLFF
CDR3nt: TGTGCCAGCAGCTCCAGACTGGGCGAAAAACTGTTTTTT
j_gene: TRBJ1-4
abundance: NA
v_gene: TRBV5-6
len: 13
d_gene: NA

CDR3aa: CACLQGSYGYTF
CDR3nt: TGTGCCTGTCTACAGGGGTCGTATGGCTACACCTTC
j_gene: TRBJ1-2
abundance: many
v_gene: TRBV28
len: 12
d_gene: TRBD1

CDR3aa: CASTFGRGAGQPQHF
CDR3nt: TGTGCCAGTACCTTCGGGCGGGGGGCCGGTCAGCCCCAGCATTTT
j_gene: TRBJ1-5
abundance: once
v_gene: TRBV19
len: 15
d_gene: NA

CDR3aa: CAWSVSWGRLGTEAFF
CDR3nt: TGTGCCTGGAGTGTATCCTGGGGAAGGTTGGGCACTGAAGCTTTCTTT
j_gene: TRBJ1-1
abundance: NA
v_gene: TRBV30
len: 16
d_gene: NA

CDR3aa: CASLSGASYEQYF
CDR3nt: TGTGCCAGTCTCTCAGGGGCCAGCTACGAGCAGTACTTC
j_gene: TRBJ2-7
abundance: few
v_gene: TRBV7-2
len: 13
d_gene: NA

CDR3aa: CASRGRSNYGYTF
CDR3nt: TGTGCCAGCAGAGGCAGATCTAACTATGGCTACACCTTC
j_gene: TRBJ1-2
abundance: once
v_gene: TRBV6-2/TRBV6-3
len: 13
d_gene: NA

CDR3aa: CASSFVGLAGSREQYF
CDR3nt: TGTGCCAGCAGCTTTGTTGGACTAGCAGGGAGCCGCGAGCAGTACTTC
j_gene: TRBJ2-7
abundance: NA
v_gene: TRBV7-9
len: 16
d_gene: TRBD2

CDR3aa: CATSEPGQGMETQYF
CDR3nt: TGTGCCACCAGTGAACCGGGACAGGGGATGGAGACCCAGTACTTC
j_gene: TRBJ2-5
abundance: few
v_gene: TRBV24-1
len: 15
d_gene: TRBD1

CDR3aa: CAEGGNSYEQYF
CDR3nt: TGTGCCGAGGGAGGAAATTCCTACGAGCAGTACTTC
j_gene: TRBJ2-7
abundance: few
v_gene: TRBV30
len: 12
d_gene: NA

CDR3aa: CSAAGVTEAFF
CDR3nt: TGCAGTGCGGCAGGGGTGACTGAAGCTTTCTTT
j_gene: TRBJ1-1
abundance: NA
v_gene: TRBV20-1
len: 11
d_gene: NA

CDR3aa: CASSYVGTTVGEQYF
CDR3nt: TGTGCCAGCAGTTACGTCGGGACTACGGTGGGCGAGCAGTACTTC
j_gene: TRBJ2-7
abundance: many
v_gene: TRBV6-5
len: 15
d_gene: TRBD2

CDR3aa: CATSRDRVQYF
CDR3nt: TGTGCCACCAGCAGGGACAGGGTACAGTACTTC
j_gene: TRBJ2-7
abundance: few
v_gene: TRBV15
len: 11
d_gene: TRBD1

CDR3aa: CASSFGYALGYGYTF
CDR3nt: TGTGCCAGCAGCTTTGGTTATGCGCTGGGCTATGGCTACACCTTC
j_gene: TRBJ1-2
abundance: NA
v_gene: TRBV11-2
len: 15
d_gene: NA

CDR3aa: CASSARTGGPSSYEQYF
CDR3nt: TGTGCCAGCAGCGCCAGGACAGGGGGCCCTTCTTCCTACGAGCAGTACTTC
j_gene: TRBJ2-7
abundance: NA
v_gene: TRBV11-2
len: 17
d_gene: TRBD1

CDR3aa: CASSPRPRMETQYF
CDR3nt: TGTGCCAGCAGCCCCCGGCCCCGTATGGAGACCCAGTACTTC
j_gene: TRBJ2-5
abundance: many
v_gene: TRBV28
len: 14
d_gene: NA

CDR3aa: CASLPTGANHNEQFF
CDR3nt: TGTGCCAGCCTCCCCACGGGAGCCAACCACAATGAGCAGTTCTTC
j_gene: TRBJ2-1
abundance: NA
v_gene: TRBV6-1
len: 15
d_gene: NA

CDR3aa: CSAEALDFGYEQYF
CDR3nt: TGCAGTGCTGAAGCCTTGGACTTTGGCTACGAGCAGTACTTC
j_gene: TRBJ2-7
abundance: few
v_gene: TRBV20-1
len: 14
d_gene: NA

CDR3aa: CASSVGWEIFYEQYF
CDR3nt: TGTGCCAGCAGCGTAGGGTGGGAAATCTTCTACGAGCAGTACTTC
j_gene: TRBJ2-7
abundance: few
v_gene: TRBV9
len: 15
d_gene: NA

CDR3aa: CASSLDGTGRGTEAFF
CDR3nt: TGCGCCAGCAGCTTGGACGGGACAGGGCGGGGGACTGAAGCTTTCTTT
j_gene: TRBJ1-1
abundance: few
v_gene: TRBV5-1
len: 16
d_gene: TRBD1

CDR3aa: CATSRVGGFSYEQYF
CDR3nt: TGTGCCACCAGCAGGGTGGGAGGCTTCTCCTACGAGCAGTACTTC
j_gene: TRBJ2-7
abundance: NA
v_gene: TRBV15
len: 15
d_gene: NA

CDR3aa: CASRPTGYYGYTF
CDR3nt: TGTGCCAGCAGGCCGACAGGCTACTATGGCTACACCTTC
j_gene: TRBJ1-2
abundance: NA
v_gene: TRBV2
len: 13
d_gene: NA

CDR3aa: CASSYGSGVDTQYF
CDR3nt: TGTGCCAGCAGTTACGGGTCGGGGGTGGATACGCAGTATTTT
j_gene: TRBJ2-3
abundance: few
v_gene: TRBV6-2/TRBV6-3
len: 14
d_gene: NA

CDR3aa: CSARDSSRPSYGYTF
CDR3nt: TGCAGTGCTAGAGATAGCTCGAGACCTTCCTATGGCTACACCTTC
j_gene: TRBJ1-2
abundance: few
v_gene: TRBV20-1
len: 15
d_gene: NA

CDR3aa: CASGTGTGIHEQYF
CDR3nt: TGTGCTAGTGGTACAGGGACAGGGATCCACGAGCAGTACTTC
j_gene: TRBJ2-7
abundance: NA
v_gene: TRBV12-5
len: 14
d_gene: TRBD1

CDR3aa: CSALTGMGDYGYTF
CDR3nt: TGCAGTGCTCTGACAGGGATGGGCGACTATGGCTACACCTTC
j_gene: TRBJ1-2
abundance: few
v_gene: TRBV20-1
len: 14
d_gene: TRBD1

CDR3aa: CSARDERGANTGELFF
CDR3nt: TGCAGTGCTAGAGATGAGCGCGGAGCGAACACCGGGGAGCTGTTTTTT
j_gene: TRBJ2-2
abundance: NA
v_gene: TRBV20-1
len: 16
d_gene: NA

CDR3aa: CASSLKGKFSNQPQHF
CDR3nt: TGTGCCAGCAGTTTGAAGGGGAAGTTTAGCAATCAGCCCCAGCATTTT
j_gene: TRBJ1-5
abundance: NA
v_gene: TRBV27
len: 16
d_gene: NA